This T cell receptor beta chain was found in a study of T cells in Graves' hyperthyroidism and ophthalmopathy. Notes on this clonotype: Given the absence of the conserved phenylalanine or tryptophan at the CDR3 end, a read error is likely. No DNA is shown, since the ends of the CDR3 on it are uncertain; the CDR3 is the one TCRdb lists.

TCR beta CDR3 region amplification was performed from RNA transcripts. Using the HTBI primer set, a first-round RT-PCR was run on the TCR CDR3. Each CDR3 protein is one row after TCRdb ran MiXCR on the multiplex PCR reads. Of a few hundred thousand distinct CDR3 sequences in the sample, about 45% were seen once. Germline V lookup: CDR1 SNHLY, CDR2 FYNNEI. The CDR3 is made up of 10 amino acids, end residues included. Patients with uncontrolled infections, other autoimmune diseases, pregnancy or lactation were excluded. Sequenced material: peripheral blood or thyroid tissue (not recorded which). This clonotype was obtained from a woman aged 18-29 years with Graves' hyperthyroidism. The chain combines TRBV2 with TRBJ1-4; TRBD1 is the table's D call, not checked against the DNA. The chain's CDR3 is CASRPGTGFS.